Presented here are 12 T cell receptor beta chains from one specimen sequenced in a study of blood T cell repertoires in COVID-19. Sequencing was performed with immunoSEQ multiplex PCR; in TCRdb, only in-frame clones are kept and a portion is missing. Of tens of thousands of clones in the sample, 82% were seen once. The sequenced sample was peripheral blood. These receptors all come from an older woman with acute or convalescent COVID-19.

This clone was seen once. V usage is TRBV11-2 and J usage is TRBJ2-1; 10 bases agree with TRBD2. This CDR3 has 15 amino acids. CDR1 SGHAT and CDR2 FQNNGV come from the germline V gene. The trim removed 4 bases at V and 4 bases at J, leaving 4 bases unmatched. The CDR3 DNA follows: TGTGCCAGCAGCTCCATAGCGGGGGGATACAATGAGCAGTTCTTC. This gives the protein CASSSIAGGYNEQFF.

CDR3 protein: CASREGTSGSTDTQYF. The CDR3 nucleotides read TGCGCCAGCAGGGAAGGGACTAGCGGGAGCACAGATACGCAGTATTTT. The chain couples TRBV5-1 to TRBJ2-3; 12 bases line up with TRBD2. The CDR3 sequence is 16 residues long. V lost 5 bases to trimming and J lost 0 bases; unmatched junction nucleotides: 4. CDR1 SGHRS and CDR2 YFSETQ come from the germline V gene.

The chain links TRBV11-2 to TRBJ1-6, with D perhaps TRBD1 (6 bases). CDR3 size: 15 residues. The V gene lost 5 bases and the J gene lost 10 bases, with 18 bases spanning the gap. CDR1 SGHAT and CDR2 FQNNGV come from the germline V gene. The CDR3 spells CASSQWGRGNSPLHF. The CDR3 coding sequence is TGTGCCAGCAGCCAGTGGGGCAGGGGAAACTCACCCCTCCACTTT. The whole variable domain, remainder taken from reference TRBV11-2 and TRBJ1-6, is EAGVAQSPRYKIIEKRQSVAFWCNPISGHATLYWYQQILGQGPKLLIQFQNNGVVDDSQLPKDRFSAERLKGVDSTLKIQPAKLEDSAVYLCASSQWGRGNSPLHFGNGTRLTVT.

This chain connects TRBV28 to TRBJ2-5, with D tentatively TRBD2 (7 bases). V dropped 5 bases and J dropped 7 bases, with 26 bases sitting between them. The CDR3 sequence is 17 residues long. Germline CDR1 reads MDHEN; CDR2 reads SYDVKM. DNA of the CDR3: TGTGCCAGCAGTCTACTAGCGACCTCTACGGGGGCGGGGACCCAGTACTTC. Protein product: CASSLLATSTGAGTQYF.

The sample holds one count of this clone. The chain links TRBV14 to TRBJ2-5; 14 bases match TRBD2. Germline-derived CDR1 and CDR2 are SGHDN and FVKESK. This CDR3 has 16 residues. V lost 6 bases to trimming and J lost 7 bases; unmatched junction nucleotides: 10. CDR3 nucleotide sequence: TGTGCCAGCAGTCCTCCGGGACTAGCGGGGGAATTGACCCAGTACTTC. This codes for CASSPPGLAGELTQYF.

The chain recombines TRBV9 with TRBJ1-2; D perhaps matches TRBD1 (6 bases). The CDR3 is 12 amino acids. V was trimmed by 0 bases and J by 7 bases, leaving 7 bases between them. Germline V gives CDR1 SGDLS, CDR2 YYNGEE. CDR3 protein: CASSVGGGGYTF. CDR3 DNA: TGTGCCAGCAGCGTAGGAGGGGGTGGCTACACCTTC. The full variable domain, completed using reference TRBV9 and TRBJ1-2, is DSGVTQTPKHLITATGQRVTLRCSPRSGDLSVYWYQQSLDQGLQFLIQYYNGEERAKGNILERFSAQQFPDLHSELNLSSLELGDSALYFCASSVGGGGYTFGSGTRLTVV.

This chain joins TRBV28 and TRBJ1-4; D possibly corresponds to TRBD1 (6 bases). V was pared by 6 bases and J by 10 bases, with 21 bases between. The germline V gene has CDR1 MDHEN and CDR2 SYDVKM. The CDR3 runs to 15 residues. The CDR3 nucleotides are TGTGCCAGCAGCTACTCGGGGGGGACAAACGGAAAACTGTTTTTT. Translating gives CASSYSGGTNGKLFF.

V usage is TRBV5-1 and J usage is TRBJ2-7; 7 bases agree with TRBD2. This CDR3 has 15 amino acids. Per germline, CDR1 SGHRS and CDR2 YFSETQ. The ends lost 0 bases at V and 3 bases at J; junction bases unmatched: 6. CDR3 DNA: TGCGCCAGCAGCTTGGGGTGGGAGGGCCGCTACGAGCAGTACTTC. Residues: CASSLGWEGRYEQYF.

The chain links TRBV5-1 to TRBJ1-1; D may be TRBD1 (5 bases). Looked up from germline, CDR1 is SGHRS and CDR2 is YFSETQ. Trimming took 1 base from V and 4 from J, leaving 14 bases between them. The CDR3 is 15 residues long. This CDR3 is CASSLYTGGATEAFF. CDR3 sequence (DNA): TGCGCCAGCAGCTTGTATACAGGCGGGGCCACTGAAGCTTTCTTT.

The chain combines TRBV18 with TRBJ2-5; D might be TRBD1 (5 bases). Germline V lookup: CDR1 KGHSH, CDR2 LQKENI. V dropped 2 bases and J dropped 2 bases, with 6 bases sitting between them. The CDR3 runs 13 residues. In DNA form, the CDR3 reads TGTGCCAGCTCACCAAGACAGCAAGAGACCCAGTACTTC. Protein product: CASSPRQQETQYF.

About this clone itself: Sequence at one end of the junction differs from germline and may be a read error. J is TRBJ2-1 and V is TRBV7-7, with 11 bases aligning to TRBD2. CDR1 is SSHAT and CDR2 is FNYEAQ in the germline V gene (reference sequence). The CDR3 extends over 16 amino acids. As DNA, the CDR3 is TGTGCTAGCAGCATTAGCGGGGGGGTGTCCTACAATGAGCAGTTCTTC. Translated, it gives CASSISGGVSYNEQFF.

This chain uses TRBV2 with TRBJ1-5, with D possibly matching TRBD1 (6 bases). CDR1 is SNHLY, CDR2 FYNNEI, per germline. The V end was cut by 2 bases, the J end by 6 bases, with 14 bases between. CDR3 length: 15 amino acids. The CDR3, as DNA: TGTGCCAGCAGTGAAACAGGGTGGGAGGGTCAGCCCCAGCATTTT. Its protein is CASSETGWEGQPQHF. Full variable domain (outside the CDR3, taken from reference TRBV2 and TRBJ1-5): EPEVTQTPSHQVTQMGQEVILRCVPISNHLYFYWYRQILGQKVEFLVSFYNNEISEKSEIFDDQFSVERPDGSNFTLKIRSTKLEDSAMYFCASSETGWEGQPQHFGDGTRLSIL.